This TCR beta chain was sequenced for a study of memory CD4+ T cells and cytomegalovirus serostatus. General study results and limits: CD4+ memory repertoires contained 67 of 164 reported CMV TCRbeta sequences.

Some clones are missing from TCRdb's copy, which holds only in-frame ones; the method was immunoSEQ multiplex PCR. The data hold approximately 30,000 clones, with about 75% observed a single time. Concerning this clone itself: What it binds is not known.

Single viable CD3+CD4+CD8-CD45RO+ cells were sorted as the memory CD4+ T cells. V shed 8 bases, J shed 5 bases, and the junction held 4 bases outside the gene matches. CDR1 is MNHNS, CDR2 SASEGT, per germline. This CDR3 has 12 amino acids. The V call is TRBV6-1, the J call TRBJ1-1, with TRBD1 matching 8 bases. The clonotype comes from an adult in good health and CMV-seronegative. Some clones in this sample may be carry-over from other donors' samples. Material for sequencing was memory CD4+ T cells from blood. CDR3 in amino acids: CASDRDRTEAFF. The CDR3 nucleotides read TGTGCCAGCGACCGGGACAGGACTGAAGCTTTCTTT.